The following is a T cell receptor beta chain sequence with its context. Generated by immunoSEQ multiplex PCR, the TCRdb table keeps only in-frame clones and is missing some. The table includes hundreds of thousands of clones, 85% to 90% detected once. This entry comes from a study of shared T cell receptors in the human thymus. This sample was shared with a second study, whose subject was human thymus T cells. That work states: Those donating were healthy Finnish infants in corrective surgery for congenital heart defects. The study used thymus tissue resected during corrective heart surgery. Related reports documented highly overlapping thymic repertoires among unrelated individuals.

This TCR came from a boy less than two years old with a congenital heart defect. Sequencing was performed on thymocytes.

CDR3 region: CASSLDQGPGRVFEDTQYF. For the CDR3, the DNA is TGTGCCAGCAGCTTAGATCAGGGTCCAGGGAGGGTTTTTGAAGATACGCAGTATTTT. This rearrangement joins TRBV11-2 to TRBJ2-3; 7 bases are a match to TRBD2. Germline CDR1 SGHAT, CDR2 FQNNGV. The CDR3 has 19 amino acids. Trimming removed 0 bases from V and 5 bases from J; junction bases left unmatched: 17.